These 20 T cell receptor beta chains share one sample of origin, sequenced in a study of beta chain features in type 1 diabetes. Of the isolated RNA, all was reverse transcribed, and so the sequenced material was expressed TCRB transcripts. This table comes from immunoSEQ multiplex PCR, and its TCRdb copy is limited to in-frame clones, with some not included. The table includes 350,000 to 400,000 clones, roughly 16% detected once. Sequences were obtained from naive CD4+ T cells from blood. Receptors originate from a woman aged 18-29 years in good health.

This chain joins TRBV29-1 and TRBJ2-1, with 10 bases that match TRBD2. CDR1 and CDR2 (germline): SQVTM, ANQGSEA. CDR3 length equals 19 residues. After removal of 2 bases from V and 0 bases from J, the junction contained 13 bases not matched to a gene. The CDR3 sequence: CSVEFTLAGALSSYNEQFF. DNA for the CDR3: TGCAGCGTTGAATTCACCCTAGCGGGAGCCCTAAGCTCCTACAATGAGCAGTTCTTC.

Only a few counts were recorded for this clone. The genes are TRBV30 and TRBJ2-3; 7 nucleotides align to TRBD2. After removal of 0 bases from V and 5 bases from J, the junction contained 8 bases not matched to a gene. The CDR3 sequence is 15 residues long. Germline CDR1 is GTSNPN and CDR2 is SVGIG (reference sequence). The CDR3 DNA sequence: TGTGCCTGGAGTGTGGTGCGGGAGAAGGTAGATACGCAGTATTTT. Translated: CAWSVVREKVDTQYF.

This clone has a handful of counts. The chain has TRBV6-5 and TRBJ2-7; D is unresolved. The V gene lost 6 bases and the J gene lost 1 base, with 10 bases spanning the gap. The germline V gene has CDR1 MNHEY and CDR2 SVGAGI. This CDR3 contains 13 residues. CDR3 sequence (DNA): TGTGCCAGCAGCGACTCAAATTCCTACGAGCAGTACTTC. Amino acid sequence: CASSDSNSYEQYF.

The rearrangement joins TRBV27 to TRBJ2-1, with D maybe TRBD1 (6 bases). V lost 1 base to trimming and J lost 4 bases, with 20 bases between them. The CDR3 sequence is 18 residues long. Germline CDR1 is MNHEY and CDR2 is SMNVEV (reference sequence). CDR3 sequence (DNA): TGTGCCAGCAGTTTATTGGTCCTCCGGGACATGAGATACAATGAGCAGTTCTTC. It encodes CASSLLVLRDMRYNEQFF.

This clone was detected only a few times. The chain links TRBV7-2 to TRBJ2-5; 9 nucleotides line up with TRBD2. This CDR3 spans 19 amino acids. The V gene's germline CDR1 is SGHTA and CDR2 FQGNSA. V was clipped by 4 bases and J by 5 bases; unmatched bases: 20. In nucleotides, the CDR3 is TGTGCCAGCAGCTCCGTTCTAACAACTAGCGGGTACCCACGGGAGACCCAGTACTTC. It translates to CASSSVLTTSGYPRETQYF.

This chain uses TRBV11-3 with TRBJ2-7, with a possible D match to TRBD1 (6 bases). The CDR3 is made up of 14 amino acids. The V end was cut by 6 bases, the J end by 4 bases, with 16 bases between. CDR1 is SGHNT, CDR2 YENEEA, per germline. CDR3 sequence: CASRPTGILYEQYF. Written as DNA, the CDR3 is TGTGCCAGCAGACCTACAGGGATACTATACGAGCAGTACTTC.

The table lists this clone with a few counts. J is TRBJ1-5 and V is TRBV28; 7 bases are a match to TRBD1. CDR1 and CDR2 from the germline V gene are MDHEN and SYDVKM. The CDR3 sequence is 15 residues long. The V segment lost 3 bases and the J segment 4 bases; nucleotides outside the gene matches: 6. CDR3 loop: CASSLDRIRNQPQHF. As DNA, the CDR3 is TGTGCCAGCAGTTTGGACAGGATCAGGAATCAGCCCCAGCATTTT.

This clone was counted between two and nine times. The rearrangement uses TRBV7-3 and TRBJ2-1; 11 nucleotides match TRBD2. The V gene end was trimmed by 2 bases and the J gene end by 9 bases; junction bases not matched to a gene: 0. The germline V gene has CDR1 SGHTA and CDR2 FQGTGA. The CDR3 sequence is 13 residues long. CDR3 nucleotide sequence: TGTGCCAGCAGCTTACTAGCGGGAGGTGAGCAGTTCTTC. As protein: CASSLLAGGEQFF.

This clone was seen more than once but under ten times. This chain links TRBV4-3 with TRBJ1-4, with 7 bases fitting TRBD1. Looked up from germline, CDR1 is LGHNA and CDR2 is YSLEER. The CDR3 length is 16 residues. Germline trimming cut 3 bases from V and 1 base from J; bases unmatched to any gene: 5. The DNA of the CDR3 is TGCGCCAGCAGCCAGGGCGACAGGGTAACTAATGAAAAACTGTTTTTT. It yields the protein CASSQGDRVTNEKLFF.

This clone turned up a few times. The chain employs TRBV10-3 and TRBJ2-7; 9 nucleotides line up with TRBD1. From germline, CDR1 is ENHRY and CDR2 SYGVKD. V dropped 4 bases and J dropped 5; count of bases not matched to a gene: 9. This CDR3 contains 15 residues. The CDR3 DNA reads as TGTGCCATCAGTGGAACAGGGGGCAAGAGGAACGAGCAGTACTTC. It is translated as CAISGTGGKRNEQYF.

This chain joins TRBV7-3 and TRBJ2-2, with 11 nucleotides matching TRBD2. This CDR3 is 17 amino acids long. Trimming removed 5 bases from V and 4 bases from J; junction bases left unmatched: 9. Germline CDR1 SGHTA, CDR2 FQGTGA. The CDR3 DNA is TGTGCCAGCAGCCCCCAGCTAGCGGGAGGCCGCACCGGGGAGCTGTTTTTT. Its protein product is CASSPQLAGGRTGELFF.

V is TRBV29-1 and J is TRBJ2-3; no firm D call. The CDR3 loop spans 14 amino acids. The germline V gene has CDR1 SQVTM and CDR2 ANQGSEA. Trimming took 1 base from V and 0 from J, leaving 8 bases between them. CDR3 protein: CSVEGAASTDTQYF. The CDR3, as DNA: TGCAGCGTTGAAGGGGCAGCTAGCACAGATACGCAGTATTTT.

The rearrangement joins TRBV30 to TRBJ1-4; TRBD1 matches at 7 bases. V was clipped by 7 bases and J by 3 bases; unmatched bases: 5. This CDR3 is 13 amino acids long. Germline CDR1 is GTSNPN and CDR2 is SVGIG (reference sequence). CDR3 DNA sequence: TGTGCCTCGAGGGGGCTATCTAATGAAAAACTGTTTTTT. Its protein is CASRGLSNEKLFF.

CDR3: CASSISGGTGGWREQYF. CDR3 DNA sequence: TGTGCCAGCAGCATCAGTGGAGGGACAGGGGGCTGGAGAGAGCAGTACTTC. V and J are TRBV7-6 and TRBJ2-7; 12 bases line up with TRBD1. With V trimmed by 5 bases and J by 7 bases, 15 bases remained unmatched. Germline CDR1 is SGHVS and CDR2 is FNYEAQ. The CDR3 extends over 17 amino acids.

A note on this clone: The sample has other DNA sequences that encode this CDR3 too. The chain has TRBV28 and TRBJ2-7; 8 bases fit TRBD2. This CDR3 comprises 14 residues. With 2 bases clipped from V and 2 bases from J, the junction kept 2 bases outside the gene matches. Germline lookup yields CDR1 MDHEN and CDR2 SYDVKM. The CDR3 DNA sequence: TGTGCCAGCAGTTTAGCGGGAGGACCCTACGAGCAGTACTTC. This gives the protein CASSLAGGPYEQYF.

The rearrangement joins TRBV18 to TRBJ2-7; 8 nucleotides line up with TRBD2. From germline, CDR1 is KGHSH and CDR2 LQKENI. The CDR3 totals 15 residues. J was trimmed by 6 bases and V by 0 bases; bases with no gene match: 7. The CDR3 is CASSPPGTRASEQYF. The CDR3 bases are TGTGCCAGCTCACCACCGGGGACTAGGGCTTCCGAGCAGTACTTC.

The DNA for the CDR3 is TGTGCCTGGAGTGTTGCGGGGACGGCTGGCTACACCTTC. Translation gives CAWSVAGTAGYTF. The rearrangement links TRBV30 to TRBJ1-2; TRBD1 is a possible D gene (5 bases). V shed 0 bases and J shed 7 bases, with 12 bases lying between them. CDR1 and CDR2 (germline): GTSNPN, SVGIG (reference sequence). This CDR3 has 13 amino acids.

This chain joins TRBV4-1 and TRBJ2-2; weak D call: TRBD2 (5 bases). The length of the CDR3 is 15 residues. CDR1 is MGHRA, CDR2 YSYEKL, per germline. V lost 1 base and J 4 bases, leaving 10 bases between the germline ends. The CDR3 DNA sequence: TGCGCCAGCAGCCAAGGCCGGGAAGTCACCGGGGAGCTGTTTTTT. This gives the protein CASSQGREVTGELFF.

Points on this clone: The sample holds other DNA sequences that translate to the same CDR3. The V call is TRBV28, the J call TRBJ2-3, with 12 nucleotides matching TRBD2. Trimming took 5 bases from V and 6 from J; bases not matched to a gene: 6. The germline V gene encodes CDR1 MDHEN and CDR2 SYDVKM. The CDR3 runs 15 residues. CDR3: CASSPGLAGGDTQYF. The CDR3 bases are TGTGCCAGCAGTCCTGGGCTAGCGGGAGGGGATACGCAGTATTTT.

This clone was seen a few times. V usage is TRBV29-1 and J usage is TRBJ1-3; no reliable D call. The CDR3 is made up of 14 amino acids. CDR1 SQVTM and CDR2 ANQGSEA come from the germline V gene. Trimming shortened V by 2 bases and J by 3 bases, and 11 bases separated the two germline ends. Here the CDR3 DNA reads TGCAGCGTTGAAACGGGAGTCGGTGGAAACACCATATATTTT. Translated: CSVETGVGGNTIYF.